These 19 T cell receptor beta chains share one sample of origin, sequenced in a study of shared clonotypes between healthy human individuals. Measured with immunoSEQ multiplex PCR; TCRdb has only the in-frame clones, and not every one. The sample has about 1.1 million clones; approximately 80% are singletons. Material for sequencing was memory CD4+ T cells from PBMCs. Sample subset: CD45RA-negative fraction. The receptors here all came from a man between 18 and 35 years old in good health. Some clones in this sample may be carry-over from other donors' samples.

V usage is TRBV28 and J usage is TRBJ1-2; D is undetermined. Trimming removed 1 base from V and 8 bases from J, with 11 bases in between. Germline V gives CDR1 MDHEN, CDR2 SYDVKM. There are 13 residues in the CDR3. The chain's CDR3 is CASSLSSPWGYTF. CDR3 sequence (DNA): TGTGCCAGCAGTTTATCCTCTCCTTGGGGCTACACCTTC.

The rearrangement uses TRBV6-1 and TRBJ1-1; 9 nucleotides align to TRBD1. The CDR3 has 17 amino acids. Trimming at V came to 4 bases and at J to 1 base, leaving 10 bases not matched to a gene. Germline CDR1 is MNHNS and CDR2 is SASEGT. For the CDR3, the DNA is TGTGCCAGCAGTGCGAGGGGCTTGGGACAGGGGAACACTGAAGCTTTCTTT. Translation gives CASSARGLGQGNTEAFF.

A remark on this clone: This may stem from a read error, because a much larger clone lies one nucleotide away. The chain combines TRBV28 with TRBJ2-7; the D gene is possibly TRBD1 (5 bases). CDR3 length: 15 residues. Germline V lookup: CDR1 MDHEN, CDR2 SYDVKM. The DNA of the CDR3 is TGTGCCAGCCCACCACTCAGGGTGAGCTCCTACGAGCGGTACTTC. This sequence encodes CASPPLRVSSYERYF.

The chain combines TRBV28 with TRBJ1-4; D uncertain. Germline lookup yields CDR1 MDHEN and CDR2 SYDVKM. Trimming left V 6 bases short and J 6 bases short, with 17 bases between. This CDR3 contains 15 residues. In nucleotides, the CDR3 is TGTGCCAGCAGACCAATACTCCCGGGATATGAAAAACTGTTTTTT. It is translated as CASRPILPGYEKLFF.

The rearrangement uses TRBV9 and TRBJ2-3; no definite D call. In germline, CDR1 is SGDLS, CDR2 YYNGEE. The V end was cut by 0 bases, the J end by 2 bases, with 10 bases between. CDR3 size: 15 residues. The CDR3 DNA sequence: TGTGCCAGCAGCGTAGAGTGGGCTTACACAGATACGCAGTATTTT. Translation: CASSVEWAYTDTQYF.

For this clone: Other DNA sequences from this sample encode an identical CDR3 as well. The chain recombines TRBV5-4 with TRBJ2-6, with no clear D. The CDR3 runs to 15 residues. The germline V gene encodes CDR1 SGHNT and CDR2 YYREEE (reference sequence). The V end lost 0 bases, the J end lost 2 bases, and 6 bases lay between the germline ends. The CDR3 sequence is CASSLGGTGANVLTF. The CDR3 bases are TGTGCCAGCAGCTTGGGGGGTACTGGGGCCAACGTCCTGACTTTC.

To note about this clone: Mismatch with germline at one junction end may stem from a read error. V and J are TRBV28 and TRBJ2-7, with D uncertain. Per the germline V gene, CDR1 is MDHEN and CDR2 is SYDVKM. This CDR3 has 12 amino acids. DNA of the CDR3: TGTGCCAGCAGTTCCTACCGGTGGGCCCCAGACTTC. Amino acids: CASSSYRWAPDF. Drawing the rest from reference TRBV28 and TRBJ2-7, the complete variable domain is DVKVTQSSRYLVKRTGEKVFLECVQDMDHENMFWYRQDPGLGLRLIYFSYDVKMKEKGDIPEGYSVSREKKERFSLILESASTNQTSMYLCASSSYRWAPDFGPGTRLTVT.

This chain connects TRBV19 to TRBJ1-5; 8 nucleotides match TRBD1. J was trimmed by 6 bases and V by 7 bases; bases with no gene match: 8. There are 14 residues in the CDR3. Germline values: CDR1 LNHDA, CDR2 SQIVND (reference sequence). CDR3 sequence: CASTGLQGGQPQHF. The CDR3 coding sequence is TGTGCCAGTACAGGGTTACAGGGGGGTCAGCCCCAGCATTTT. The entire variable domain, with the rest obtained from reference TRBV19 and TRBJ1-5, is as follows: DGGITQSPKYLFRKEGQNVTLSCEQNLNHDAMYWYRQDPGQGLRLIYYSQIVNDFQKGDIAEGYSVSREKKESFPLTVTSAQKNPTAFYLCASTGLQGGQPQHFGDGTRLSIL.

This rearrangement joins TRBV5-8 to TRBJ2-1, with 9 bases that match TRBD2. Germline V CDR1 and CDR2: SGHTS, YDEGEE. Losses at the gene ends were 10 bases for V and 0 bases for J; bases not matched to a gene: 14. The CDR3 has 17 residues. The CDR3 loop is CAGFLAGSPGSYNEQFF. The CDR3 DNA reads TGTGCCGGTTTTCTAGCGGGATCACCCGGCTCCTACAATGAGCAGTTCTTC.

The J gene is TRBJ2-7, the V gene TRBV5-1; D unclear. The CDR3 spans 13 residues. Looked up from germline, CDR1 is SGHRS and CDR2 is YFSETQ. V lost 1 base and J 6 bases, leaving 11 bases between the germline ends. CDR3 DNA: TGCGCCAGCAGCTTGTTCGGGCCACCCGAGCAGTACTTC. Translating gives CASSLFGPPEQYF.

For the CDR3, the DNA is TGTGCCATCAGTGGCGGTGGTAGCGGGAGTGGGGGAACCTACGAGCAGTACTTC. Amino acids: CAISGGGSGSGGTYEQYF. This chain uses TRBV10-3 with TRBJ2-7; 9 nucleotides line up with TRBD2. J lost 2 bases, V lost 4 bases, and 15 bases had no gene match. CDR1 is ENHRY, CDR2 SYGVKD, per germline. CDR3 length equals 18 residues.

The chain has TRBV7-2 and TRBJ2-3; D perhaps matches TRBD2 (7 bases). CDR1 is SGHTA and CDR2 is FQGNSA in the germline V gene. The CDR3 covers 15 residues. V lost 2 bases and J lost 6, with 15 bases in between. Written as DNA, the CDR3 is TGTGCCAGCAGCTTACTGGGGGGGCGAAAGGATACGCAGTATTTT. Translation gives CASSLLGGRKDTQYF.

This chain joins TRBV7-2 and TRBJ2-3; D unclear. V lost 7 bases to trimming and J lost 1 base, with 9 bases between them. Germline V gene sequence: CDR1 SGHTA, CDR2 FQGNSA. This CDR3 has 13 residues. CDR3 region: CASMGIRTDTQYF. The CDR3 nucleotides are TGTGCCAGCATGGGGATTCGCACAGATACGCAGTATTTT.

This clone was seen a single time. The chain is built from TRBV6-1 and TRBJ2-7; no definite D call. The germline V and J ends were trimmed by 4 bases and 0 bases, with 7 bases remaining between them. The CDR3 is 13 amino acids. In germline, CDR1 is MNHNS, CDR2 SASEGT. The CDR3 protein is CASSGHRSYEQYF. As DNA, the CDR3 is TGTGCCAGCAGTGGCCACCGCTCCTACGAGCAGTACTTC.

The chain joins TRBV6-1 to TRBJ2-5; 15 bases are a match to TRBD2. The CDR3 has 16 residues. The V gene end was trimmed by 4 bases and the J gene end by 5 bases; junction bases not matched to a gene: 5. Germline V lookup: CDR1 MNHNS, CDR2 SASEGT. CDR3 in DNA: TGTGCCAGCAGTGGAGGGACTAGCGGGAGGCGGGAGACCCAGTACTTC. It codes for CASSGGTSGRRETQYF.

The chain recombines TRBV4-1 with TRBJ1-4; D ambiguous. Germline CDR1 reads MGHRA; CDR2 reads YSYEKL. CDR3 size: 15 residues. Between the trimmed V and J ends, which lost 4 bases and 0 bases, there was a span of 9 bases. The CDR3 coding sequence is TGCGCCAGCAGCCGCTACAGTGCAACTAATGAAAAACTGTTTTTT. Its protein is CASSRYSATNEKLFF.

V is TRBV15 and J is TRBJ1-5; 8 bases align to TRBD1. The CDR3 consists of 19 residues. Unmatched junction bases numbered 15, after V lost 5 bases and J lost 0 bases. Germline V gene data show CDR1 as LNHNV and CDR2 as YYDKDF (reference sequence). For the CDR3, the DNA is TGTGCCACCAGCGGAAGGACCCCGACAGGGGAATATAGCAATCAGCCCCAGCATTTT. Translated, it gives CATSGRTPTGEYSNQPQHF.

The chain couples TRBV21-1 to TRBJ2-3; TRBD2 was called by the table and not checked on the DNA. TRBV21-1 counts as a pseudogene. The CDR3 sequence is 16 residues long. CDR3 nucleotides: TGTGCCAGCAGCATTATGAGGGAGGGCCGGACGGATACGCAGTATTTT. It is translated as CASSIMREGRTDTQYF.

V usage is TRBV28 and J usage is TRBJ1-2, with D tentatively TRBD1 (6 bases). The CDR3 has 15 residues. V gave up 5 bases and J gave up 8 bases, with 21 bases separating them. CDR1 MDHEN and CDR2 SYDVKM come from the germline V gene. CDR3 sequence (DNA): TGTGCCAGCAGTGAAACAGGGTCCAGGTCGGGGGGCTACACCTTC. Amino acid sequence: CASSETGSRSGGYTF.